Listed below are T cell receptor beta chains from one sample, sequenced in a study of control samples from healthy donors and cancer patients. The assay was immunoSEQ multiplex PCR, and TCRdb's table has in-frame clones only and misses some. The sample lists about 40,000 clones; approximately 90% were seen once. Sequenced material: blood. All receptors come from a woman in her fifties or sixties in good health. CDR3s include the opening cysteine and the closing phenylalanine or tryptophan. Each record gives: J gene, V gene, clone size, D gene, CDR3 protein, CDR3 DNA. A D gene is named only where the DNA matches it firmly. Not all rows give a size; the values are once, few, many and, for expanded clones, a class.

J gene: TRBJ1-5
V gene: TRBV21-1
clone size: -
D gene: -
CDR3 protein: CASSKRLRARQGNQPQHF
CDR3 DNA: TGTGCCAGCAGCAAAAGGCTTCGGGCGAGACAGGGCAATCAGCCCCAGCATTTT

J gene: TRBJ1-5
V gene: TRBV19
clone size: -
D gene: -
CDR3 protein: CAGGLPGDFQPQHF
CDR3 DNA: TGTGCCGGTGGGTTACCGGGGGATTTTCAGCCCCAGCATTTT

J gene: TRBJ2-2
V gene: TRBV4-1
clone size: -
D gene: TRBD2
CDR3 protein: CASSQMGGTGELFF
CDR3 DNA: TGCGCCAGCAGCCAAATGGGAGGGACCGGGGAGCTGTTTTTT

J gene: TRBJ2-7
V gene: TRBV2
clone size: -
D gene: -
CDR3 protein: CASSAQLEGEQYF
CDR3 DNA: TGTGCCAGCAGTGCACAGTTAGAGGGCGAGCAGTACTTC

J gene: TRBJ1-1
V gene: TRBV6-6
clone size: once
D gene: -
CDR3 protein: CASSYGRGGTEAFF
CDR3 DNA: TGTGCCAGCAGTTACGGCAGGGGTGGCACTGAAGCTTTCTTT

J gene: TRBJ1-4
V gene: TRBV19
clone size: -
D gene: -
CDR3 protein: CASSGQNKLFF
CDR3 DNA: TGTGCCAGTAGTGGGCAGAACAAACTGTTTTTT

J gene: TRBJ1-3
V gene: TRBV3-1/TRBV3-2
clone size: -
D gene: -
CDR3 protein: CASSLTGSGNTIYF
CDR3 DNA: TGTGCCAGCAGCTTAACAGGGTCTGGAAACACCATATATTTT

J gene: TRBJ1-2
V gene: TRBV5-8
clone size: -
D gene: TRBD1
CDR3 protein: CASSLELTGLTNYGYTF
CDR3 DNA: TGTGCCAGCAGCCTAGAATTGACAGGGCTGACGAACTATGGCTACACCTTC

J gene: TRBJ1-4
V gene: TRBV7-9
clone size: -
D gene: -
CDR3 protein: CASSFSGITNEKLFF
CDR3 DNA: TGTGCCAGCAGCTTCTCCGGGATAACTAATGAAAAACTGTTTTTT

J gene: TRBJ2-1
V gene: TRBV3-1/TRBV3-2
clone size: -
D gene: TRBD1
CDR3 protein: CASSQDPGTGDNEQFF
CDR3 DNA: TGTGCCAGCAGCCAAGATCCGGGGACAGGGGACAATGAGCAGTTCTTC

J gene: TRBJ2-7
V gene: TRBV6-5
clone size: -
D gene: -
CDR3 protein: CASRRQSYEQYF
CDR3 DNA: TGTGCCAGCAGAAGACAGTCCTACGAGCAGTACTTC

J gene: TRBJ2-7
V gene: TRBV6-2/TRBV6-3
clone size: -
D gene: -
CDR3 protein: CASSYRPGSYEQYF
CDR3 DNA: TGTGCCAGCAGTTACCGGCCGGGCTCCTACGAGCAGTACTTC

J gene: TRBJ1-1
V gene: TRBV4-1
clone size: once
D gene: -
CDR3 protein: CASSQEPFRAFF
CDR3 DNA: TGCGCCAGCAGCCAAGAACCGTTTCGGGCTTTCTTT

J gene: TRBJ1-1
V gene: TRBV2
clone size: -
D gene: -
CDR3 protein: CASSEVIGRATFF
CDR3 DNA: TGTGCCAGCAGTGAAGTTATCGGCAGGGCGACTTTCTTT

J gene: TRBJ2-1
V gene: TRBV2
clone size: -
D gene: -
CDR3 protein: CATARLEVENEQFF
CDR3 DNA: TGTGCCACGGCGAGGCTAGAGGTCGAAAATGAGCAGTTCTTC

J gene: TRBJ2-2
V gene: TRBV27
clone size: -
D gene: TRBD2
CDR3 protein: CASKGGGATTGELFF
CDR3 DNA: TGTGCCAGCAAGGGCGGGGGGGCGACCACCGGGGAGCTGTTTTTT

J gene: TRBJ1-1
V gene: TRBV3-1/TRBV3-2
clone size: -
D gene: -
CDR3 protein: CASSPIGRHTEAFF
CDR3 DNA: TGTGCCAGCAGCCCGATAGGGAGGCACACTGAAGCTTTCTTT

J gene: TRBJ2-7
V gene: TRBV9
clone size: -
D gene: TRBD2
CDR3 protein: CASSVGLAGPGSYEQYF
CDR3 DNA: TGTGCCAGCAGCGTAGGGCTAGCGGGGCCCGGCTCCTACGAGCAGTACTTC

J gene: TRBJ1-2
V gene: TRBV5-1
clone size: -
D gene: -
CDR3 protein: CASSLDGSPTGGYTF
CDR3 DNA: TGCGCCAGCAGCTTGGATGGATCACCAACGGGCGGCTACACCTTC

J gene: TRBJ1-4
V gene: TRBV10-1
clone size: -
D gene: -
CDR3 protein: CASRSRTAFFNEKLFF
CDR3 DNA: TGCGCCAGCAGATCTAGGACAGCTTTTTTTAATGAAAAACTGTTTTTT

J gene: TRBJ2-5
V gene: TRBV7-2
clone size: -
D gene: -
CDR3 protein: CASSTTRSQETQYF
CDR3 DNA: TGTGCCAGCAGCACGACTAGGTCCCAAGAGACCCAGTACTTC

J gene: TRBJ1-2
V gene: TRBV7-5
clone size: -
D gene: -
CDR3 protein: CVRSLRGNRNYGYTF
CDR3 DNA: TGTGTCAGAAGCTTAAGGGGGAACAGGAACTATGGCTACACCTTC

J gene: TRBJ1-1
V gene: TRBV10-3
clone size: -
D gene: -
CDR3 protein: CATGYDAENTEAFF
CDR3 DNA: TGTGCCACCGGGTACGACGCCGAAAACACTGAAGCTTTCTTT

J gene: TRBJ1-2
V gene: TRBV6-5
clone size: -
D gene: TRBD1
CDR3 protein: CASSYSQGSGYTF
CDR3 DNA: TGTGCCAGCAGTTACTCACAGGGGAGTGGCTACACCTTC

J gene: TRBJ2-5
V gene: TRBV30
clone size: -
D gene: TRBD2
CDR3 protein: CAWSVQSGGRGETQYF
CDR3 DNA: TGTGCCTGGAGTGTACAAAGCGGGGGTAGGGGAGAGACCCAGTACTTC

J gene: TRBJ1-2
V gene: TRBV5-6
clone size: -
D gene: TRBD1
CDR3 protein: CASSLVGQLIEPLAF
CDR3 DNA: TGTGCCAGCAGCTTGGTGGGACAGCTAATAGAGCCCCTGGCCTTC

J gene: TRBJ1-1
V gene: TRBV28
clone size: -
D gene: -
CDR3 protein: CASTLYRRGITEAFF
CDR3 DNA: TGTGCCAGCACCCTTTATAGGAGGGGCATCACTGAAGCTTTCTTT

J gene: TRBJ1-5
V gene: TRBV19
clone size: -
D gene: -
CDR3 protein: CASSSRGQLYQPQHF
CDR3 DNA: TGTGCCAGTAGTTCCCGGGGCCAACTTTATCAGCCCCAGCATTTT

J gene: TRBJ1-2
V gene: TRBV4-2
clone size: once
D gene: TRBD1
CDR3 protein: CASSQTGLGYGYTF
CDR3 DNA: TGTGCCAGCAGCCAGACAGGGTTAGGCTATGGCTACACCTTC

J gene: TRBJ2-2
V gene: TRBV5-6
clone size: -
D gene: TRBD2
CDR3 protein: CASSLKLAGGPTGELFF
CDR3 DNA: TGTGCCAGCAGCTTAAAACTAGCGGGGGGGCCCACCGGGGAGCTGTTTTTT

J gene: TRBJ1-3
V gene: TRBV5-6
clone size: -
D gene: -
CDR3 protein: CASSLISGGGNTIYF
CDR3 DNA: TGTGCCAGCAGCTTGATATCTGGCGGAGGAAACACCATATATTTT

J gene: TRBJ1-6
V gene: TRBV11-2
clone size: -
D gene: -
CDR3 protein: CASSLLRDNSPLHF
CDR3 DNA: TGTGCCAGCAGCTTGCTCAGGGATAATTCACCCCTCCACTTT

J gene: TRBJ1-4
V gene: TRBV4-3
clone size: -
D gene: -
CDR3 protein: CASSSDSINEKLFF
CDR3 DNA: TGCGCCAGCAGCTCGGACAGTATTAATGAAAAACTGTTTTTT

J gene: TRBJ1-1
V gene: TRBV5-1
clone size: -
D gene: -
CDR3 protein: CASSFSETEAFF
CDR3 DNA: TGCGCCAGCAGCTTCAGTGAAACTGAAGCTTTCTTT

J gene: TRBJ1-5
V gene: TRBV6-5
clone size: -
D gene: -
CDR3 protein: CASSTTRGWQPQHF
CDR3 DNA: TGTGCCAGCAGTACCACGAGGGGGTGGCAGCCCCAGCATTTT

J gene: TRBJ2-7
V gene: TRBV2
clone size: -
D gene: -
CDR3 protein: CASQGVGDYEQYF
CDR3 DNA: TGTGCCAGTCAGGGAGTGGGCGACTACGAGCAGTACTTC

J gene: TRBJ1-1
V gene: TRBV24-1
clone size: -
D gene: -
CDR3 protein: CATSGVNTEAFF
CDR3 DNA: TGTGCCACCAGTGGGGTGAACACTGAAGCTTTCTTT

J gene: TRBJ2-3
V gene: TRBV3-1/TRBV3-2
clone size: -
D gene: -
CDR3 protein: CASSQDWRADTQYF
CDR3 DNA: TGTGCCAGCAGCCAAGATTGGAGGGCAGATACGCAGTATTTT

J gene: TRBJ2-3
V gene: TRBV5-5
clone size: once
D gene: TRBD2
CDR3 protein: CASSLEGLAGSTDTQYF
CDR3 DNA: TGTGCCAGCAGCCTCGAAGGACTAGCGGGGAGCACAGATACGCAGTATTTT

J gene: TRBJ2-5
V gene: TRBV5-5
clone size: -
D gene: TRBD1
CDR3 protein: CASSLRGQGAEETQYF
CDR3 DNA: TGTGCCAGCAGCTTAAGAGGACAGGGTGCCGAAGAGACCCAGTACTTC

J gene: TRBJ1-2
V gene: TRBV7-2
clone size: -
D gene: -
CDR3 protein: CASSSRIGGLDYTF
CDR3 DNA: TGTGCCAGCAGCTCCCGAATTGGAGGCTTAGACTACACCTTC

J gene: TRBJ2-5
V gene: TRBV12-5
clone size: few
D gene: -
CDR3 protein: CASGGRGGETQYF
CDR3 DNA: TGTGCTAGTGGGGGCCGTGGGGGAGAGACCCAGTACTTC

J gene: TRBJ2-5
V gene: TRBV7-2
clone size: -
D gene: -
CDR3 protein: CASSLGNGETQYF
CDR3 DNA: TGTGCCAGCAGTTTAGGTAATGGGGAGACCCAGTACTTC

J gene: TRBJ1-1
V gene: TRBV28
clone size: -
D gene: -
CDR3 protein: CASSLPGRNTEAFF
CDR3 DNA: TGTGCCAGCAGCCTCCCCGGTAGAAACACTGAAGCTTTCTTT

J gene: TRBJ1-3
V gene: TRBV12-5
clone size: -
D gene: TRBD1
CDR3 protein: CASGFRIGQGFSGNTIYF
CDR3 DNA: TGTGCTAGTGGTTTTCGCATCGGACAGGGATTTTCTGGAAACACCATATATTTT

J gene: TRBJ1-6
V gene: TRBV6-2/TRBV6-3
clone size: -
D gene: -
CDR3 protein: CASSSRHNSPLHF
CDR3 DNA: TGTGCCAGCAGTTCTCGTCATAATTCACCCCTCCACTTT

J gene: TRBJ1-5
V gene: TRBV5-3
clone size: -
D gene: -
CDR3 protein: CARSLRLDQPQHF
CDR3 DNA: TGTGCCAGAAGCTTGAGATTGGATCAGCCCCAGCATTTT

J gene: TRBJ1-1
V gene: TRBV7-9
clone size: -
D gene: -
CDR3 protein: CASASDGGTEAFF
CDR3 DNA: TGTGCCAGCGCCTCGGATGGTGGCACTGAAGCTTTCTTT

J gene: TRBJ2-2
V gene: TRBV5-1
clone size: once
D gene: -
CDR3 protein: CASSLAAGELFF
CDR3 DNA: TGCGCCAGCAGCCTGGCCGCCGGGGAGCTGTTTTTT

J gene: TRBJ2-3
V gene: TRBV5-1
clone size: -
D gene: -
CDR3 protein: CASSPSLRGPSTARDTQYF
CDR3 DNA: TGCGCCAGCAGCCCATCTTTGCGGGGACCCTCTACGGCGAGAGATACGCAGTATTTT

J gene: TRBJ2-1
V gene: TRBV29-1
clone size: -
D gene: TRBD1
CDR3 protein: CSAIGDRRVYNEQFF
CDR3 DNA: TGCAGCGCCATAGGGGACAGGAGAGTCTACAATGAGCAGTTCTTC

J gene: TRBJ1-1
V gene: TRBV7-8
clone size: few
D gene: -
CDR3 protein: CASSLGGFGTEAFF
CDR3 DNA: TGTGCCAGCAGCTTAGGTGGGTTTGGCACTGAAGCTTTCTTT

J gene: TRBJ1-5
V gene: TRBV30
clone size: -
D gene: -
CDR3 protein: CAWSGRGGNQPQHF
CDR3 DNA: TGTGCCTGGAGTGGCAGAGGGGGAAATCAGCCCCAGCATTTT

J gene: TRBJ1-6
V gene: TRBV7-3
clone size: -
D gene: -
CDR3 protein: CASSLFSRNNSPLHF
CDR3 DNA: TGTGCCAGCAGCTTATTTTCCAGAAATAATTCACCCCTCCACTTT

J gene: TRBJ2-2
V gene: TRBV4-3
clone size: -
D gene: -
CDR3 protein: CASSQFTGTNTGELFF
CDR3 DNA: TGCGCCAGCAGCCAATTTACGGGGACGAACACCGGGGAGCTGTTTTTT